This T cell receptor (beta chain) was observed in a study of CD8 T cells in ankylosing spondylitis. Study-wide findings and caveats: The study identified a TCR beta motif of under 10 highly homologous variants that appeared characteristic of ankylosing spondylitis blood. Clones linked with disease were CD8+ and fairly uncommon in the peripheral blood.

Using quantitative 5'-RACE with molecular barcodes, the authors made TCR beta libraries. MiXCR, run by TCRdb on the 5' RACE reads, gives a single entry per CDR3 protein. Here the sample spans under 250,000 distinct CDR3 sequences, roughly 25% being singletons. The trim removed 2 bases at V and 8 bases at J, leaving 9 bases unmatched. CDR3 length equals 16 residues. The germline V gene has CDR1 SGDLS and CDR2 YYNGEE. Of note for this clonotype: Its antigen is not identified.

The rearrangement links TRBV9 to TRBJ2-1; 11 bases are a match to TRBD2. The sequence was obtained from a male donor with ankylosing spondylitis or in good health (not recorded which). The source material was blood, either unsorted or a sorted T cell fraction (not recorded which). The CDR3 sequence: CASSVSGRASRDEQFF. The CDR3 DNA reads as TGTGCCAGCAGCGTTAGCGGGAGGGCCTCTCGGGATGAGCAGTTCTTC.